This T cell receptor beta chain was recorded in a study of blood T cell repertoires in COVID-19. The CDR3 runs 15 residues. Trimming removed 1 base from V and 4 bases from J, with 12 bases in between. CDR1 is KGHSH and CDR2 is LQKENI in the germline V gene. Clones were read by immunoSEQ multiplex PCR, and TCRdb kept only the in-frame ones, dropping some. The data contain a few hundred thousand clones, around 88% of them singletons. Sequenced input: peripheral blood. The chain uses TRBV18 and TRBJ2-3, with D possibly being TRBD2 (6 bases). The receptor comes from a man older than 75 with acute or convalescent COVID-19. The CDR3 bases are TGTGCCAGCTCACCACGCCGGAGGGATCCAGATACGCAGTATTTT. This sequence encodes CASSPRRRDPDTQYF.